The sequence of this TCR beta chain was determined in a study of blood T cells in healthy people across ages. Germline V gene sequence: CDR1 DFQATT, CDR2 SNEGSKA (reference sequence). This CDR3 has 17 residues. Trimming took 2 bases from V and 4 from J; bases not matched to a gene: 15. The second PCR ran roughly 6 to 11 cycles with a sample-barcoded 5' primer and J-beta primers. Each sample provided no less than 3 million CDR3-containing paired-end reads. TCRdb reprocessed the 5' RACE reads with MiXCR, giving one entry per CDR3 protein. In the table there are 650,000 to 700,000 distinct CDR3 sequences, roughly 32% of which are singletons. There were healthy Caucasian individuals from Russia, aged roughly 6 to 90, serving as donors. This clonotype was seen a handful of times. Antigen specificity is unknown. General study findings and limits: Both higher diversity and more naive CD4+ cells marked long-lived donors when set against aged donors.

This chain uses TRBV20-1 with TRBJ1-1; 8 bases are shared with TRBD1. This clonotype was sampled from a woman older than 75 in good health. Sequenced input: blood. CDR3 DNA sequence: TGCAGTGCTAGATCTACCCAAGGGACAGGTCTCCTCACTGAAGCTTTCTTT. Translated: CSARSTQGTGLLTEAFF.